A single sample gave rise to the 32 T cell receptor beta chains below, sequenced in a study of identical twins. TCRdb passed the 5' RACE reads through MiXCR, listing each CDR3 protein once. The data hold about 700,000 distinct CDR3 sequences, with 8.6% observed a single time. These same records also appear under a second study, on yellow fever vaccine responses in identical twins.

Source material: PBMCs. These receptors were obtained from a young woman in good health.

This sequence joins TRBV6-4 and TRBJ1-6, with a possible D match to TRBD1 (6 bases). The CDR3 spans 13 residues. The germline V gene has CDR1 MRHNA and CDR2 SNTAGT. Deletions cut 5 bases from V and 5 bases from J, with 7 bases between. In nucleotides, the CDR3 is TGTGCCAGCAGTCCAGGGGATAATTCACCCCTCCACTTT. Protein sequence: CASSPGDNSPLHF.

This CDR3 is CASSFPIPRGEQFF. CDR3 DNA: TGTGCCAGCAGCTTCCCTATCCCTCGGGGTGAGCAGTTCTTC. The chain links TRBV7-9 to TRBJ2-1, with a weak D call TRBD2 (5 bases). The V end lost 3 bases, the J end lost 9 bases, and 15 bases lay between the germline ends. The germline gives CDR1 SEHNR, CDR2 FQNEAQ (reference sequence). The CDR3 is made up of 14 amino acids.

This sequence joins TRBV14 and TRBJ2-7; D gene uncertain. The CDR3 runs 13 residues. Germline V gene sequence: CDR1 SGHDN, CDR2 FVKESK. Trimming pared 1 base from V and 2 bases from J, leaving 6 bases between. As DNA, the CDR3 is TGTGCCAGCAGCCAAGGGGATCCCTACGAGCAGTACTTC. It encodes CASSQGDPYEQYF.

This clonotype was picked up a small number of times. The chain has TRBV9 and TRBJ2-5, with D possibly matching TRBD1 (6 bases). Germline V gene data show CDR1 as SGDLS and CDR2 as YYNGEE. Trimming cost V 4 bases and J 4 bases, with 14 bases left between them. This CDR3 spans 14 amino acids. In nucleotides, the CDR3 is TGTGCCAGCAGCCCGCAAACAGGGAGAGAGACCCAGTACTTC. It yields the protein CASSPQTGRETQYF.

The V gene is TRBV3-1, the J gene TRBJ2-2; 12 bases agree with TRBD2. V lost 1 base and J lost 2; bases outside the gene matches: 11. This CDR3 has 20 residues. The V gene's germline CDR1 is LGHDT and CDR2 YNNKEL (reference sequence). CDR3 in amino acids: CASSQVGTSGFTPNTGELFF. Here the CDR3 DNA reads TGTGCCAGCAGCCAAGTCGGGACTAGCGGGTTCACCCCAAACACCGGGGAGCTGTTTTTT.

The rearrangement links TRBV4-1 to TRBJ2-3; D is unresolved. CDR1 is MGHRA, CDR2 YSYEKL, per germline. The CDR3 loop spans 15 amino acids. V gave up 0 bases and J gave up 5 bases, with 12 bases separating them. The CDR3 loop is CASSQEFRSGDTQYF. The DNA for the CDR3 is TGCGCCAGCAGCCAAGAATTTCGTTCGGGAGATACGCAGTATTTT.

This clonotype was counted at least ten times. The chain combines TRBV4-2 with TRBJ2-3; 10 nucleotides match TRBD2. The V and J ends lost 4 bases and 4 bases, in that order; junction bases with no gene match: 17. The CDR3 sequence is 19 residues long. Germline V gene lookup returns CDR1 LGHNA and CDR2 YNFKEQ. Here the CDR3 reads CASSLRGLAGGNSPDTQYF. For the CDR3, the DNA is TGTGCCAGCAGCCTACGGGGCTTAGCGGGGGGTAATTCTCCAGATACGCAGTATTTT.

There are a few counts of this clonotype. The chain links TRBV18 to TRBJ2-5; 9 bases agree with TRBD1. The CDR3 length is 18 residues. The ends lost 3 bases at V and 4 bases at J; junction bases unmatched: 15. Germline V gives CDR1 KGHSH, CDR2 LQKENI. The CDR3 region is CASSPAPKTGGRRETQYF. CDR3 DNA sequence: TGTGCCAGCTCACCCGCTCCCAAGACAGGGGGACGAAGAGAGACCCAGTACTTC.

This clonotype has at least ten counts. V gene TRBV12-3 or TRBV12-4 combines with J gene TRBJ2-7; 10 bases line up with TRBD1. The J segment lost 4 bases and the V segment lost 6 bases, leaving 6 bases of the junction unmatched. The CDR3 consists of 14 residues. The CDR3 protein is CASRTGGAGYEQYF. The CDR3 region has the DNA TGTGCCAGCAGGACAGGGGGCGCTGGATACGAGCAGTACTTC.

The V gene is TRBV9, the J gene TRBJ2-3, with D possibly matching TRBD1 (5 bases). The CDR3 runs 14 residues. Germline loops: CDR1 SGDLS, CDR2 YYNGEE. The germline V and J ends were trimmed by 5 bases and 2 bases, with 12 bases remaining between them. CDR3 DNA sequence: TGTGCCAGCAGTCGAGGACAAGCCACAGATACGCAGTATTTT. Protein product: CASSRGQATDTQYF.

This clonotype was observed a handful of times. The chain joins TRBV27 to TRBJ2-7; 7 nucleotides line up with TRBD2. Germline V gene data show CDR1 as MNHEY and CDR2 as SMNVEV (reference sequence). The CDR3 is 15 amino acids. J lost 3 bases, V lost 3 bases, and 8 bases had no gene match. The CDR3 nucleotides read TGTGCCAGCAGTTTTGGGAGTAGCGGGTACTACGAGCAGTACTTC. Residues: CASSFGSSGYYEQYF.

This clonotype was seen repeatedly, ten times or more. J is TRBJ2-3 and V is TRBV5-1; 8 bases align to TRBD1. The CDR3 is 15 amino acids. V lost 1 base, J lost 9 bases, and 10 bases stayed unmatched. The V gene's germline CDR1 is SGHRS and CDR2 YFSETQ. In DNA form, the CDR3 reads TGCGCCAGCAGCTTGTCGACAGGGGCTTTGCGGACGCAGTATTTT. Translation: CASSLSTGALRTQYF.

This clonotype was found many times. The J gene is TRBJ2-7, the V gene TRBV20-1; D perhaps matches TRBD2 (6 bases). The CDR3 totals 14 residues. In germline, CDR1 is DFQATT, CDR2 SNEGSKA (reference sequence). V gave up 1 base and J gave up 3 bases, with 13 bases separating them. The CDR3 nucleotides read TGCAGTGCTAGAGTATGGACCGGGGGCTACGAGCAGTACTTC. It encodes CSARVWTGGYEQYF.

V gene TRBV6-5 combines with J gene TRBJ2-7; a possible D gene is TRBD2 (6 bases). CDR1 MNHEY and CDR2 SVGAGI come from the germline V gene. V lost 5 bases, J lost 6 bases, and 20 bases lay in between. The CDR3 loop spans 15 amino acids. In nucleotides, the CDR3 is TGTGCCAGCAGTGGCTCGACTAGAAACCTTCGCGAGCAGTACTTC. It encodes CASSGSTRNLREQYF.

The J gene is TRBJ2-3, the V gene TRBV20-1; D is perhaps TRBD2 (6 bases). Trimming removed 0 bases from V and 4 bases from J, with 11 bases in between. This CDR3 contains 14 residues. The germline V gene encodes CDR1 DFQATT and CDR2 SNEGSKA (reference sequence). CDR3 amino acids: CSARDLGGPDTQYF. The CDR3 coding sequence is TGCAGTGCTAGAGATCTGGGAGGTCCAGATACGCAGTATTTT.

The sample holds a few counts of this clonotype. V and J are TRBV11-2 and TRBJ2-7; TRBD2 might be the D (6 bases). Germline V CDR1 and CDR2: SGHAT, FQNNGV. The V and J ends lost 8 bases and 0 bases respectively, with 26 bases between them. There are 18 residues in the CDR3. The CDR3 DNA is TGTGCCAGCTCCCGAGAACGGGCGGGACTCCAAAGCTCCTACGAGCAGTACTTC. Its protein is CASSRERAGLQSSYEQYF.

The chain recombines TRBV10-3 with TRBJ2-7; possibly TRBD2 for D (7 bases). Germline CDR1 ENHRY, CDR2 SYGVKD. Trimming removed 9 bases from V and 3 bases from J, with 21 bases in between. This CDR3 is 15 amino acids long. DNA of the CDR3: TGTGCCATTAAACGTGGGTGGGAGGGGGACTACGAGCAGTACTTC. As protein: CAIKRGWEGDYEQYF.

This clonotype has at least ten counts. The V call is TRBV6-5, the J call TRBJ2-1; maybe TRBD2 (6 bases). The V end lost 2 bases, the J end lost 3 bases, and 17 bases lay between the germline ends. Germline CDR1 MNHEY, CDR2 SVGAGI. The CDR3 is made up of 17 amino acids. CDR3 in DNA: TGTGCCAGCAGTTACGCCCATCAGGCAGCGGGCTACAATGAGCAGTTCTTC. This codes for CASSYAHQAAGYNEQFF.

This clonotype came up many times. This sequence joins TRBV28 and TRBJ1-1; 8 positions agree with TRBD1. The CDR3 contains 17 residues. Trimming removed 1 base from V and 0 bases from J; junction bases left unmatched: 7. The germline CDR1 and CDR2 sequences are MDHEN and SYDVKM. The CDR3 protein is CASSLFTGGGMNTEAFF. The CDR3, as DNA: TGTGCCAGCAGTTTATTTACAGGGGGGGGCATGAACACTGAAGCTTTCTTT.

The rearrangement joins TRBV7-9 to TRBJ2-1; perhaps TRBD1 as D (6 bases). The germline V and J ends were trimmed by 1 base and 2 bases, with 9 bases remaining between them. Germline V gives CDR1 SEHNR, CDR2 FQNEAQ (reference sequence). The CDR3 length is 15 residues. The chain's CDR3 is CASSLERGTYNEQFF. The CDR3 bases are TGTGCCAGCAGCTTAGAGAGGGGGACCTACAATGAGCAGTTCTTC.

This clonotype appeared a few times. The chain couples TRBV7-9 to TRBJ1-6, with 8 bases identical to TRBD1. The CDR3 contains 16 residues. V was pared by 4 bases and J by 3 bases, with 5 bases of the junction left unmatched. CDR1 is SEHNR, CDR2 FQNEAQ, per germline (reference sequence). The CDR3 DNA sequence: TGTGCCAGCAGCTCCGAGACAGGGGACTATAATTCACCCCTCCACTTT. It translates to CASSSETGDYNSPLHF. The full variable domain, its missing parts supplied by reference TRBV7-9 and TRBJ1-6, is DTGVSQNPRHKITKRGQNVTFRCDPISEHNRLYWYRQTLGQGPEFLTYFQNEAQLEKSRLLSDRFSAERPKGSFSTLEIQRTEQGDSAMYLCASSSETGDYNSPLHFGNGTRLTVT.

The rearrangement uses TRBV6-2 or TRBV6-3 and TRBJ2-5; TRBD1 matches at 8 bases. Unmatched junction bases numbered 7, after V lost 2 bases and J lost 5 bases. This CDR3 region has 15 residues. In germline, CDR1 is MNHEY, CDR2 SVGEGT. CDR3 in amino acids: CASSYPNRGSETQYF. In nucleotides, the CDR3 is TGTGCCAGCAGTTACCCAAACAGGGGGAGCGAGACCCAGTACTTC.

The chain joins TRBV7-9 to TRBJ2-2; D tentatively fits TRBD1 or TRBD2 (7 bases each). Germline CDR1 SEHNR, CDR2 FQNEAQ (reference sequence). Trimming shortened V by 7 bases and J by 3 bases, and 18 bases separated the two germline ends. The CDR3 has 16 residues. In nucleotides, the CDR3 is TGTGCCAGCATCATGGGAGGGGGCCCAGACACCGGGGAGCTGTTTTTT. Its translation: CASIMGGGPDTGELFF. Combining the CDR3 with reference TRBV7-9 and TRBJ2-2 gives the whole variable domain DTGVSQNPRHKITKRGQNVTFRCDPISEHNRLYWYRQTLGQGPEFLTYFQNEAQLEKSRLLSDRFSAERPKGSFSTLEIQRTEQGDSAMYLCASIMGGGPDTGELFFGEGSRLTVL.

The table lists this clonotype with a few counts. V usage is TRBV24-1 and J usage is TRBJ2-6, with D perhaps TRBD1 or TRBD2 (5 bases each). Deletions cut 3 bases from V and 1 base from J, with 9 bases between. The germline CDR1 and CDR2 sequences are KGHDR and SFDVKD. This CDR3 is built from 16 residues. Here the CDR3 DNA reads TGTGCCACCAGTGATGGGGGTCCGTCTGGGGCCAACGTCCTGACTTTC. Residues: CATSDGGPSGANVLTF.

The J gene is TRBJ2-5, the V gene TRBV11-3; 11 bases line up with TRBD2. Trimming cost V 5 bases and J 10 bases; bases outside gene matches: 15. The germline gives CDR1 SGHNT, CDR2 YENEEA. The CDR3 is 16 residues long. CDR3 region: CASSEGLSGGAEGQYF. CDR3 DNA: TGTGCCAGCAGCGAAGGACTTAGCGGGGGGGCCGAGGGCCAGTACTTC.

This clonotype was picked up a small number of times. V and J are TRBV2 and TRBJ2-7; the D gene is possibly TRBD1 (6 bases). There are 13 residues in the CDR3. Germline loops: CDR1 SNHLY, CDR2 FYNNEI. The V and J ends lost 7 bases and 6 bases respectively, with 16 bases between them. The CDR3 spells CASKQDSPGEQYF. CDR3 DNA sequence: TGTGCCAGCAAGCAGGACAGTCCGGGCGAGCAGTACTTC.

This clonotype was recorded many times. The chain employs TRBV28 and TRBJ2-2, with D possibly matching TRBD2 (5 bases). Trimming pared 3 bases from V and 2 bases from J, leaving 16 bases between. The CDR3 loop spans 17 amino acids. Germline V CDR1 and CDR2: MDHEN, SYDVKM. The CDR3 nucleotides read TGTGCCAGCAGTTTTAACGGGGTGGACCGCAACACCGGGGAGCTGTTTTTT. It translates to CASSFNGVDRNTGELFF.

The chain carries TRBV6-2 or TRBV6-3 and TRBJ2-6, with D perhaps matching TRBD1 (5 bases). Deletions cut 7 bases from V and 0 bases from J, with 22 bases between. Germline values: CDR1 MNHEY, CDR2 SVGEGT. The CDR3 has 19 amino acids. CDR3 loop: CASTPAAGSRYSGANVLTF. CDR3 DNA: TGTGCCAGCACCCCGGCGGCAGGGTCCCGTTACTCTGGGGCCAACGTCCTGACTTTC.

The rearrangement joins TRBV14 to TRBJ2-7; D is ambiguous. CDR1 is SGHDN, CDR2 FVKESK, per germline. The CDR3 covers 15 residues. V was cut by 1 base and J by 0 bases, with 10 bases left in between. The CDR3 here is CASSQGVGSSYEQYF. CDR3 in DNA: TGTGCCAGCAGCCAAGGAGTGGGCAGCTCCTACGAGCAGTACTTC.

A few counts support this clonotype. The chain combines TRBV7-6 with TRBJ2-2; D is possibly TRBD2 (6 bases). CDR1 is SGHVS, CDR2 FNYEAQ, per germline. V was trimmed by 1 base and J by 8 bases, leaving 20 bases between them. This CDR3 comprises 17 residues. The DNA of the CDR3 is TGTGCCAGCAGCTTAGGGTCCGTAGGACTACTAAGGGGGGAGCTGTTTTTT. Translated: CASSLGSVGLLRGELFF.

The chain joins TRBV6-1 to TRBJ1-1; D remains unclear. CDR1 is MNHNS, CDR2 SASEGT, per germline. The CDR3 sequence is 15 residues long. Trimming took 7 bases from V and 4 from J, leaving 19 bases between them. This CDR3 reads CASNPRRAGSTEAFF. In nucleotides, the CDR3 is TGTGCCAGCAACCCCAGAAGGGCAGGAAGCACTGAAGCTTTCTTT.

This clonotype appeared many times. The gene calls are TRBV12-3 or TRBV12-4 and TRBJ1-2, with TRBD1 as a possible D gene (5 bases). The CDR3 contains 13 residues. Trimming left V 6 bases short and J 10 bases short, with 18 bases between. CDR3: CASSPLGGGTYTF. In DNA form, the CDR3 reads TGTGCCAGCAGCCCACTGGGGGGAGGTACCTACACCTTC.